Below are 27 T cell receptor beta chains sequenced from a single sample in a study of blood T cell repertoires in COVID-19. Here immunoSEQ multiplex PCR was the method, and the copy in TCRdb shows in-frame clones only, minus some. Of about 230,000 clones in the sample, 88% were seen once. Sequencing used PBMCs or T cells enriched from blood (not recorded which). The receptors originated from a woman in her forties with acute COVID-19.

This clone was seen only once. The V gene is TRBV6-5, the J gene TRBJ1-3, with a weak D call TRBD1 (5 bases). CDR3 size: 15 residues. The V gene's germline CDR1 is MNHEY and CDR2 SVGAGI. Trimming cost V 4 bases and J 2 bases, with 12 bases left between them. The CDR3, as DNA: TGTGCCAGCAGTTCGCGGATAGGGGCTGGAAACACCATATATTTT. Translation: CASSSRIGAGNTIYF.

This chain uses TRBV7-9 with TRBJ1-1; 8 positions agree with TRBD1. The CDR3 consists of 14 residues. The germline V gene has CDR1 SEHNR and CDR2 FQNEAQ (reference sequence). With 5 bases clipped from V and 1 base from J, the junction kept 3 bases outside the gene matches. In DNA form, the CDR3 reads TGTGCCAGCAGCCGGGGACAGGAGAACACTGAAGCTTTCTTT. It encodes CASSRGQENTEAFF.

V and J are TRBV7-9 and TRBJ1-4; 7 nucleotides align to TRBD1. Germline trimming cut 5 bases from V and 4 bases from J; bases unmatched to any gene: 7. In germline, CDR1 is SEHNR, CDR2 FQNEAQ (reference sequence). This CDR3 contains 15 residues. CDR3 sequence: CASSQTDRYNEKLFF. The CDR3 region has the DNA TGTGCCAGCAGCCAAACGGACAGGTATAATGAAAAACTGTTTTTT.

The V and J genes are TRBV19 and TRBJ2-1; 13 bases line up with TRBD2. CDR3 length: 15 amino acids. From germline, CDR1 is LNHDA and CDR2 SQIVND (reference sequence). Losses at the gene ends were 5 bases for V and 7 bases for J; bases not matched to a gene: 5. The CDR3 sequence is CASSRTSGSVNEQFF. The CDR3 DNA reads as TGTGCCAGTAGTCGGACTAGCGGGAGTGTAAATGAGCAGTTCTTC.

The CDR3 DNA reads TGTGCCTGGAGGGGGGCGGCCCGCAATCAGCCCCAGCATTTT. This sequence encodes CAWRGAARNQPQHF. The V call is TRBV30, the J call TRBJ1-5; a possible D gene is TRBD1 (6 bases). The CDR3 covers 14 residues. CDR1 and CDR2 from the germline V gene are GTSNPN and SVGIG (reference sequence). Trimming took off 3 bases at V and 2 bases at J, with 11 bases between the two ends.

This clone was recorded a few times. This chain connects TRBV4-1 to TRBJ1-1; no definite D call. CDR3 size: 15 residues. V dropped 4 bases and J dropped 1 base, with 13 bases sitting between them. Germline CDR1 MGHRA, CDR2 YSYEKL. DNA of the CDR3: TGCGCCAGCAGCCGGGCGGGAGTTACGAACACTGAAGCTTTCTTT. Translated: CASSRAGVTNTEAFF.

This clone was observed a single time. J is TRBJ2-7 and V is TRBV11-2; D remains ambiguous. The germline V gene has CDR1 SGHAT and CDR2 FQNNGV. CDR3 length: 16 residues. The V and J ends lost 0 bases and 0 bases respectively, with 12 bases between them. The CDR3 region is CASSLEGGFFSYEQYF. DNA of the CDR3: TGTGCCAGCAGCTTAGAAGGCGGCTTTTTCTCCTACGAGCAGTACTTC.

The rearrangement uses TRBV6-1 and TRBJ1-5; 8 bases are shared with TRBD1. J was trimmed by 5 bases and V by 1 base; bases with no gene match: 10. The CDR3 is 17 amino acids. Germline V CDR1 and CDR2: MNHNS, SASEGT. In DNA form, the CDR3 reads TGTGCCAGCAGTGAAGGGTCAGGGGGCGGGGGCTATCAGCCCCAGCATTTT. Translation gives CASSEGSGGGGYQPQHF.

V gene TRBV23-1 combines with J gene TRBJ2-7; possible D gene TRBD2, 6 bases. TRBV23-1 is given ORF status, its function remaining uncertain. This CDR3 has 12 residues. V lost 4 bases and J 4 bases, leaving 8 bases between the germline ends. CDR3 sequence: CASSPAGYEQYV. The CDR3 coding sequence is TGCGCCAGCAGTCCCGCGGGGTACGAGCAGTACGTC.

The V gene is TRBV6-1, the J gene TRBJ1-2; no clear D. Trimming pared 1 base from V and 8 bases from J, leaving 8 bases between. The CDR3 consists of 12 residues. The germline gives CDR1 MNHNS, CDR2 SASEGT. CDR3 sequence (DNA): TGTGCCAGCAGTGAAGGGCATCGAGGCTACACCTTC. It yields the protein CASSEGHRGYTF.

The rearrangement uses TRBV29-1 and TRBJ2-1; D perhaps matches TRBD1 (5 bases). This CDR3 spans 14 amino acids. The ends were cut back, 2 bases at V and 4 bases at J, with 12 bases in the middle. The germline V gene encodes CDR1 SQVTM and CDR2 ANQGSEA. The CDR3 sequence is CSVETHQGYNEQFF. Here the CDR3 DNA reads TGCAGCGTTGAAACCCATCAGGGATACAATGAGCAGTTCTTC.

In nucleotides, the CDR3 is TGTGCCAGCAGCTTACTGACAGGGACTGAAGCTTTCTTT. Its translation is CASSLLTGTEAFF. The V call is TRBV5-5, the J call TRBJ1-1; TRBD1 matches at 7 bases. There are 13 residues in the CDR3. V lost 2 bases to trimming and J lost 5 bases; unmatched junction nucleotides: 3. The germline V gene has CDR1 SGHKS and CDR2 YYEKEE (reference sequence).

The chain uses TRBV29-1 and TRBJ2-2; D uncertain. Trimming cost V 5 bases and J 6 bases, with 13 bases left between them. CDR1 is SQVTM and CDR2 is ANQGSEA in the germline V gene. This CDR3 is built from 13 residues. In nucleotides, the CDR3 is TGCAGCGTTTGGGTCGGGTCAGCCGGGGAGCTGTTTTTT. This gives the protein CSVWVGSAGELFF.

The genes are TRBV6-4 and TRBJ1-6, with 9 nucleotides matching TRBD1. Germline trimming cut 5 bases from V and 7 bases from J; bases unmatched to any gene: 6. Per germline, CDR1 MRHNA and CDR2 SNTAGT. This CDR3 has 15 amino acids. For the CDR3, the DNA is TGTGCCAGCAGTAGGGACAGGGTCGGAAATTCACCCCTCCACTTT. It translates to CASSRDRVGNSPLHF.

The chain joins TRBV9 to TRBJ1-4; TRBD1 might be the D (5 bases). The V end lost 3 bases, the J end lost 4 bases, and 10 bases lay between the germline ends. The CDR3 consists of 14 residues. The V gene's germline CDR1 is SGDLS and CDR2 YYNGEE. The chain's CDR3 is CASSAGGRNEKLFF. CDR3 DNA: TGTGCCAGCAGCGCCGGGGGACGTAATGAAAAACTGTTTTTT.

The chain has TRBV27 and TRBJ2-1; TRBD2 is a possible D gene (8 bases). V lost 6 bases and J lost 6, with 30 bases in between. The CDR3 has 19 residues. CDR1 is MNHEY, CDR2 SMNVEV, per germline (reference sequence). The CDR3 nucleotides are TGTGCCAGCAGCACAGGGGCCCGTCTTTCGGGAGGGCCCGTCAATGAGCAGTTCTTC. Translated, it gives CASSTGARLSGGPVNEQFF.

J is TRBJ2-7 and V is TRBV7-8, with 8 bases lining up with TRBD2. J lost 3 bases, V lost 5 bases, and 3 bases had no gene match. Germline values: CDR1 SGHVS, CDR2 FQNEAQ. This CDR3 is 13 amino acids long. CDR3 sequence: CASSRAGGYEQYF. CDR3 DNA sequence: TGTGCCAGCAGCCGGGCGGGGGGCTACGAGCAGTACTTC.

The V gene is TRBV5-1, the J gene TRBJ1-6, with D possibly TRBD1 on 5 matching bases. This CDR3 comprises 14 residues. V lost 4 bases and J lost 10, with 15 bases in between. Germline loops: CDR1 SGHRS, CDR2 YFSETQ. The CDR3 nucleotides are TGCGCCAGCAGCGAAGGGGTCTTGGGGTCACCCCTCCACTTT. It codes for CASSEGVLGSPLHF.

This chain uses TRBV10-1 with TRBJ2-5; a possible D gene is TRBD1 (6 bases). The CDR3 extends over 14 amino acids. V lost 0 bases and J 3 bases, leaving 8 bases between the germline ends. The germline V gene has CDR1 WNHNN and CDR2 SYGVQD (reference sequence). DNA of the CDR3: TGCGCCAGCAGTGAGTCGGCAGGGGAAGAGACCCAGTACTTC. As protein: CASSESAGEETQYF.

The CDR3 nucleotides read TGTGCCAGCAGTGAAAGGGGGAAACTGTTTTTT. Amino acids: CASSERGKLFF. V is TRBV2 and J is TRBJ1-4; a weak D match, TRBD1 (6 bases). V was clipped by 2 bases and J by 11 bases, with 6 bases between them. This CDR3 has 11 residues. Germline assignment: CDR1 SNHLY and CDR2 FYNNEI.

The rearrangement links TRBV7-9 to TRBJ1-2; D call uncertain. The CDR3 extends over 14 amino acids. In germline, CDR1 is SEHNR, CDR2 FQNEAQ (reference sequence). The V and J ends lost 0 bases and 8 bases respectively, with 13 bases between them. CDR3 in amino acids: CASSLAPGMGGYTF. The CDR3, as DNA: TGTGCCAGCAGCTTAGCCCCGGGAATGGGCGGCTACACCTTC.

A note on this clone: Since a much larger clone is just one base distant, this may be a read error. The sample carries other DNA sequences with the same CDR3. The J gene is TRBJ1-2, the V gene TRBV7-9, with 7 bases that match TRBD1. V was pared by 3 bases and J by 7 bases, with 2 bases of the junction left unmatched. Germline CDR1 reads SEHNR; CDR2 reads FQNEAQ (reference sequence). The CDR3 covers 12 residues. CDR3 nucleotide sequence: TGTGCCAGCAGCTTTAACAGGGGTGGCTACACCTTC. It encodes CASSFNRGGYTF. The full variable domain, its missing parts supplied by reference TRBV7-9 and TRBJ1-2, is DTGVSQNPRHKITKRGQNVTFRCDPISEHNRLYWYRQTLGQGPEFLTYFQNEAQLEKSRLLSDRFSAERPKGSFSTLEIQRTEQGDSAMYLCASSFNRGGYTFGSGTRLTVV.

This clone was observed a handful of times. The CDR3 DNA reads TGCGCCAGCAGCGTCCAGGGCACAGATACGCAGTATTTT. This sequence encodes CASSVQGTDTQYF. The gene calls are TRBV5-1 and TRBJ2-3, with unresolved D. V shed 4 bases and J shed 1 base, with 7 bases lying between them. CDR1 is SGHRS, CDR2 YFSETQ, per germline. The CDR3 has 13 amino acids. Together with reference TRBV5-1 and TRBJ2-3, the CDR3 gives the full variable domain: KAGVTQTPRYLIKTRGQQVTLSCSPISGHRSVSWYQQTPGQGLQFLFEYFSETQRNKGNFPGRFSGRQFSNSRSEMNVSTLELGDSALYLCASSVQGTDTQYFGPGTRLTVL.

This rearrangement joins TRBV14 to TRBJ1-3; D is unclear. V was trimmed by 4 bases and J by 0 bases, leaving 10 bases between them. The CDR3 spans 15 residues. Looked up from germline, CDR1 is SGHDN and CDR2 is FVKESK. The chain's CDR3 is CASSPRLNSGNTIYF. Written as DNA, the CDR3 is TGTGCCAGCAGCCCTCGACTGAACTCTGGAAACACCATATATTTT. The complete variable domain, with remaining parts taken from reference TRBV14 and TRBJ1-3, reads EAGVTQFPSHSVIEKGQTVTLRCDPISGHDNLYWYRRVMGKEIKFLLHFVKESKQDESGMPNNRFLAERTGGTYSTLKVQPAELEDSGVYFCASSPRLNSGNTIYFGEGSWLTVV.

The sample holds one count of this clone. This chain uses TRBV3-1 (or the pseudogene TRBV3-2) with TRBJ1-1, with a possible D match to TRBD1 (6 bases). The CDR3 is made up of 13 amino acids. CDR1 and CDR2 from the germline V gene are LGHDT and YNNKEL (reference sequence). The V end was cut by 6 bases, the J end by 6 bases, with 14 bases between. The CDR3 is CASSPTGKSEAFF. In DNA, the CDR3 is TGTGCCAGCAGTCCTACAGGGAAGTCTGAAGCTTTCTTT.

The chain employs TRBV27 and TRBJ1-2; TRBD1 aligns across 7 bases. Germline lookup yields CDR1 MNHEY and CDR2 SMNVEV (reference sequence). The CDR3 consists of 17 residues. V lost 3 bases and J lost 4; bases outside the gene matches: 14. As DNA, the CDR3 is TGTGCCAGCAGTTTTTTCAACGACAGGGCTGATGGCTATGGCTACACCTTC. It yields the protein CASSFFNDRADGYGYTF.

The rearrangement links TRBV4-1 to TRBJ1-5, with D perhaps TRBD1 (6 bases). With 0 bases removed from V and 7 bases from J, the gap between germline ends came to 13 bases. Germline CDR1 MGHRA, CDR2 YSYEKL. This CDR3 has 15 residues. In nucleotides, the CDR3 is TGCGCCAGCAGCCAAGATAAGGGGGTTACCCAGCCCCAGCATTTT. Translation gives CASSQDKGVTQPQHF.